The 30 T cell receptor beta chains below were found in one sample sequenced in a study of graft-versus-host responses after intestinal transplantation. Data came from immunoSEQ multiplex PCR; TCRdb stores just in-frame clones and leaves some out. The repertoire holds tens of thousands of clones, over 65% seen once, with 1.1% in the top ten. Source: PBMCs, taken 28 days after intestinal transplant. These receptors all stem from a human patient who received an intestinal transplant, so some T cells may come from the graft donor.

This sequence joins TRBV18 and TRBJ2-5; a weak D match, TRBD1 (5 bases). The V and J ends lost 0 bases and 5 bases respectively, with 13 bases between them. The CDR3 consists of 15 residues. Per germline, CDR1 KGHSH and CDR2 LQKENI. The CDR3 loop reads CASSPPSRADETQYF. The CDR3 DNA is TGTGCCAGCTCACCACCTAGCAGGGCGGATGAGACCCAGTACTTC.

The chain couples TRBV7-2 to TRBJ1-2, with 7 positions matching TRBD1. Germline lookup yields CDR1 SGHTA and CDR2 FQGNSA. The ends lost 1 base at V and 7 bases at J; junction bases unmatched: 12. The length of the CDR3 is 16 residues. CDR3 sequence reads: CASSLEGNRDSFGYTF. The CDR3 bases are TGTGCCAGCAGCTTAGAGGGGAACCGGGACAGCTTTGGCTACACCTTC.

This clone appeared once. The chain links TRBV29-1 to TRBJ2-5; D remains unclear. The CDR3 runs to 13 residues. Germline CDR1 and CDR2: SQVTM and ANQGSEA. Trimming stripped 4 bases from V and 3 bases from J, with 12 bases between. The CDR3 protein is CSVVRIRKETQYF. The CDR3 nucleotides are TGCAGCGTTGTGAGGATCAGGAAAGAGACCCAGTACTTC.

The CDR3 spells CASSSLAGSTDTQYF. Here the CDR3 DNA reads TGTGCCAGCAGTAGTTTAGCGGGTAGCACAGATACGCAGTATTTT. The chain uses TRBV6-5 and TRBJ2-3; 7 bases align to TRBD2. The V gene's germline CDR1 is MNHEY and CDR2 SVGAGI. V lost 5 bases to trimming and J lost 0 bases; unmatched junction nucleotides: 5. The CDR3 covers 15 residues.

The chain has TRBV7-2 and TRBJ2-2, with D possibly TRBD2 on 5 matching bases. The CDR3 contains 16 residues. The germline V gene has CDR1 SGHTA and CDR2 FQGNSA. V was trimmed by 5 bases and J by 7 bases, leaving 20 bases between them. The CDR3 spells CASSPNTGVRGGELFF. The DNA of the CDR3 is TGTGCCAGCAGCCCCAATACGGGTGTTCGGGGCGGGGAGCTGTTTTTT. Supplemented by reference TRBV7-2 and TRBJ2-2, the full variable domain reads GAGVSQSPSNKVTEKGKDVELRCDPISGHTALYWYRQSLGQGLEFLIYFQGNSAPDKSGLPSDRFSAERTGGSVSTLTIQRTQQEDSAVYLCASSPNTGVRGGELFFGEGSRLTVL.

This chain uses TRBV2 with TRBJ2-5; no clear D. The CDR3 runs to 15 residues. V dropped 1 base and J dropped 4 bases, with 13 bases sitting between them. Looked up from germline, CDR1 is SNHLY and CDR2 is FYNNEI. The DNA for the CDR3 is TGTGCCAGCAGTGAAGGGGTCAGCAAACCAGAGACCCAGTACTTC. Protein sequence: CASSEGVSKPETQYF.

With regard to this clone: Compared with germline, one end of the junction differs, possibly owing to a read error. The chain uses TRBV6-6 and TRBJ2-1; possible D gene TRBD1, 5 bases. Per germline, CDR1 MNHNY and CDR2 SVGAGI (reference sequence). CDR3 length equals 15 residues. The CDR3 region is CASSYSRQIYNEQFF. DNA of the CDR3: TGTGCCAGCAGCTACTCGAGACAGATCTACAATGAGCAGTTCTTC.

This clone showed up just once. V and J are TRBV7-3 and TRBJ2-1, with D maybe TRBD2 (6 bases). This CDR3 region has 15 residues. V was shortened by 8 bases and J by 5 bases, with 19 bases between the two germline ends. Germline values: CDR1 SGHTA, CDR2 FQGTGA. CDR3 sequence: CASARQLAADNEQFF. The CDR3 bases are TGTGCCAGCGCCAGGCAACTAGCAGCCGACAATGAGCAGTTCTTC.

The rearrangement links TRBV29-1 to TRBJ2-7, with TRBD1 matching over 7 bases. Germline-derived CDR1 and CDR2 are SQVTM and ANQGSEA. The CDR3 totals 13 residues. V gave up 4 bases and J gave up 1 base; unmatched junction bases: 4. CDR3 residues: CSVAPGQSYEQYF. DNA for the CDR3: TGCAGCGTTGCTCCGGGACAGTCCTACGAGCAGTACTTC.

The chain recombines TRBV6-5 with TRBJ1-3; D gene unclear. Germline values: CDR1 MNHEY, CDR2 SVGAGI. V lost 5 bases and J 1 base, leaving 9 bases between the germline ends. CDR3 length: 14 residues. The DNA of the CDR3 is TGTGCCAGCAGTGACACACATTCTGGAAACACCATATATTTT. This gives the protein CASSDTHSGNTIYF.

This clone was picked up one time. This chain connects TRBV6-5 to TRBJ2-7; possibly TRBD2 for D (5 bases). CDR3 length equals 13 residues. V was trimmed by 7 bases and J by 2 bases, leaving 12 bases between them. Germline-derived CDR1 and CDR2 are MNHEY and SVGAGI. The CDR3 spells CASKPPGTYEQYF. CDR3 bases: TGTGCCAGCAAGCCTCCGGGGACCTACGAGCAGTACTTC.

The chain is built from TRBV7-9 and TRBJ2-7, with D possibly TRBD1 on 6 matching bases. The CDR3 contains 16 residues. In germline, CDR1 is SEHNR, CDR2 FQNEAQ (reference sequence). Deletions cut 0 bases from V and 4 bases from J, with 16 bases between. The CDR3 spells CASSLAPGQSIYEQYF. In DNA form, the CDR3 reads TGTGCCAGCAGCTTAGCCCCCGGACAGAGCATTTACGAGCAGTACTTC.

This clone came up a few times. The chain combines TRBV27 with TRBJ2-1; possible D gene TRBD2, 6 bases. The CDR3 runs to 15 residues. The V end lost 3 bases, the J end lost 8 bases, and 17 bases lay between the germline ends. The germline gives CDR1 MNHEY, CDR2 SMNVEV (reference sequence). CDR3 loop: CASSFMGGLGDEQFF. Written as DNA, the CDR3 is TGTGCCAGCAGTTTTATGGGGGGACTCGGCGATGAGCAGTTCTTC.

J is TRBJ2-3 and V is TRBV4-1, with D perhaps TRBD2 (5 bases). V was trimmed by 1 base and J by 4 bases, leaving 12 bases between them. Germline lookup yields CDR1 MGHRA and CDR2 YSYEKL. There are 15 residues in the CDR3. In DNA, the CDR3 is TGCGCCAGCAGCCAAGCCCCCGGGATGGCAGATACGCAGTATTTT. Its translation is CASSQAPGMADTQYF.

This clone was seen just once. For the CDR3, the DNA is TGTGCCAGTAGTAGCGACAGAAGATGGGATCAGCCCCAGCATTTT. Its translation is CASSSDRRWDQPQHF. The chain combines TRBV19 with TRBJ1-5, with a possible D match to TRBD1 (5 bases). The germline gives CDR1 LNHDA, CDR2 SQIVND (reference sequence). Trimming stripped 4 bases from V and 5 bases from J, with 15 bases between. The CDR3 runs 15 residues.

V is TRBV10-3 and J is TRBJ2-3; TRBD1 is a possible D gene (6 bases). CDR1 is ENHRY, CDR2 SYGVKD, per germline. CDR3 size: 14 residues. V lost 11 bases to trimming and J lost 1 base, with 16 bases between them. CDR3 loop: CALSEGVRTDTQYF. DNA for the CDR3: TGTGCCCTCTCAGAGGGGGTCCGCACAGATACGCAGTATTTT.

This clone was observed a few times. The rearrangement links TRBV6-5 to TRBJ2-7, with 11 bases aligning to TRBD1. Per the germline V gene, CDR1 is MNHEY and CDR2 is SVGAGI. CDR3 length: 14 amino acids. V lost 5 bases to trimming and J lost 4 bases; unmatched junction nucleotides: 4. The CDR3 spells CASSTDRGLYEQYF. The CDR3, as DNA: TGTGCCAGCAGTACGGACAGGGGGCTGTACGAGCAGTACTTC.

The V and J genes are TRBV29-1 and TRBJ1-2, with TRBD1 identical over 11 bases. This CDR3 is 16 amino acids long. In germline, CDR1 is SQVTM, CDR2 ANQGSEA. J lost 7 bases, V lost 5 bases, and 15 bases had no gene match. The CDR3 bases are TGCAGCGTTCGTACCGCCGCGGACAGGGGGCAGGGTGGCTACACCTTC. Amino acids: CSVRTAADRGQGGYTF.

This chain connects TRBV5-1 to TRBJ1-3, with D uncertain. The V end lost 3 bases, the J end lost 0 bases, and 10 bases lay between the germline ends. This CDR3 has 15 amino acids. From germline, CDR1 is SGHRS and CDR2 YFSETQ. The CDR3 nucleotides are TGCGCCAGCAGCTCCTTCCCGGGCTCTGGAAACACCATATATTTT. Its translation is CASSSFPGSGNTIYF. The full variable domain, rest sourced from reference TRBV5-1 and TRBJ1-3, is KAGVTQTPRYLIKTRGQQVTLSCSPISGHRSVSWYQQTPGQGLQFLFEYFSETQRNKGNFPGRFSGRQFSNSRSEMNVSTLELGDSALYLCASSSFPGSGNTIYFGEGSWLTVV.

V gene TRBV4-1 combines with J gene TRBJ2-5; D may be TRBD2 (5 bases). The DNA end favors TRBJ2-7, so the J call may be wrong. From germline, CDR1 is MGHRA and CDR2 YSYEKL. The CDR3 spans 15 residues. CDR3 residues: CASSLASRENDEQYF. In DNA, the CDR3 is TGCGCCAGCAGCCTTGCATCTAGGGAGAACGACGAGCAGTACTTC.

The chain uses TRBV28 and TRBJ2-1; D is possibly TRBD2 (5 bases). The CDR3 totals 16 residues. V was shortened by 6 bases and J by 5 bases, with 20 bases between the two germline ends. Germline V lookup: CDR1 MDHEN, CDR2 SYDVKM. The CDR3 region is CASSPRGPRGHNEQFF. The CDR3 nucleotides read TGTGCCAGCAGCCCACGCGGGCCAAGAGGCCACAATGAGCAGTTCTTC.

The DNA of the CDR3 is TGTGCCAGCAGTGATAGGGCGACCATCCCCTACGAGCAGTACTTC. It is translated as CASSDRATIPYEQYF. The chain recombines TRBV2 with TRBJ2-7; D not resolved. The germline CDR1 and CDR2 sequences are SNHLY and FYNNEI. V was pared by 3 bases and J by 2 bases, with 14 bases between. CDR3 size: 15 residues.

CDR3: CASSPYGGPKDTQYF. The CDR3 nucleotides are TGTGCCAGCAGCCCTTATGGGGGTCCTAAAGATACGCAGTATTTT. This rearrangement joins TRBV7-2 to TRBJ2-3; D tentatively fits TRBD1 or TRBD2 (5 bases each). The CDR3 is 15 amino acids. Germline-derived CDR1 and CDR2 are SGHTA and FQGNSA. Trimming shortened V by 5 bases and J by 5 bases, and 17 bases separated the two germline ends.

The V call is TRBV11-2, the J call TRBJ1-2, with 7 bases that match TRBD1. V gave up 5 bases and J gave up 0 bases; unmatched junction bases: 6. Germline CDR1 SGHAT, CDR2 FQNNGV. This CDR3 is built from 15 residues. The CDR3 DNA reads TGTGCCAGCAGCCGTAACAGGGGCACTAACTATGGCTACACCTTC. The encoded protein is CASSRNRGTNYGYTF.

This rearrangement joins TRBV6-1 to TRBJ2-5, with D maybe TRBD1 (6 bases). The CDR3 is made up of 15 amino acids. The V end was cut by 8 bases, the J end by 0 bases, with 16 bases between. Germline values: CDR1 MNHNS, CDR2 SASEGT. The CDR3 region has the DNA TGTGCCAGCCTAGAGGGGGACAAACACCAAGAGACCCAGTACTTC. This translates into CASLEGDKHQETQYF.

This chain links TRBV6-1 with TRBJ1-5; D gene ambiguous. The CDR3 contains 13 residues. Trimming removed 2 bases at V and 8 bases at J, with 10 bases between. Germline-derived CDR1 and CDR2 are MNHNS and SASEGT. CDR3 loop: CASSESYLEPQHF. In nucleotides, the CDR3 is TGTGCCAGCAGTGAAAGTTATTTGGAGCCCCAGCATTTT.

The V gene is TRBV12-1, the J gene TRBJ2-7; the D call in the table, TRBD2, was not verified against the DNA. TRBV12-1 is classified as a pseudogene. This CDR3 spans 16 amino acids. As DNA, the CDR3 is TGTGCCAGCAGCTTTTGGACTAGCGGGAGGGCCTACGAGCAGTACTTC. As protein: CASSFWTSGRAYEQYF.

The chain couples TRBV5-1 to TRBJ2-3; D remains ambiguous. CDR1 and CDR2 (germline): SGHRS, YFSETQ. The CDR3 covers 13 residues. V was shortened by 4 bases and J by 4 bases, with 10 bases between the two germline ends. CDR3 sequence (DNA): TGCGCCAGCAGCCCCCAACGTCCAGATACGCAGTATTTT. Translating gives CASSPQRPDTQYF.

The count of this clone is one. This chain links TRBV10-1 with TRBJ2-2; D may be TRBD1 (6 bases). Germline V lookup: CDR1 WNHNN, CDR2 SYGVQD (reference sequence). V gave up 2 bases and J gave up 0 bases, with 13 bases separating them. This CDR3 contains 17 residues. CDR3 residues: CASSETGSFANTGELFF. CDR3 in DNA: TGCGCCAGCAGTGAGACAGGGTCCTTCGCGAACACCGGGGAGCTGTTTTTT.

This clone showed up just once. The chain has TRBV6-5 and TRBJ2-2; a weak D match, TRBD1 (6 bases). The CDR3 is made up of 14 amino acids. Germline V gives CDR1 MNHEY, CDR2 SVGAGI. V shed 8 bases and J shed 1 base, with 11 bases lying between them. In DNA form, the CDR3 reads TGTGCCAGCGGCCGGGACAAGAACACCGGGGAGCTGTTTTTT. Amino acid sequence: CASGRDKNTGELFF.